This is a list of T cell receptor beta chains from one sample in a study of HIV-infected children after antiretroviral therapy interruption. In TCRdb, the 3' RACE reads were re-called with MiXCR into one record per CDR3 protein. Of approximately 4,400 distinct CDR3 sequences listed, about 4.4% are singletons. The source was CD45RO+ CD8+ T cells from PBMCs, pooled from several time points, collected from a donor given antiretroviral therapy, either interrupted or continuous. These receptors came from a pool of human donors with HIV. Both conserved end residues are part of each CDR3. A D gene is named only where the DNA matches it firmly. Only some rows state a clone size, as once, few, many or a class for expanded clones.

v_gene	abundance	d_gene	j_gene	CDR3nt	CDR3aa
TRBV3-1	medium-sized	TRBD1	TRBJ2-7	TGTGCCAGCAGCCATAGATCCGGACAGGGGGCCTACGAGCAGTACTTC	CASSHRSGQGAYEQYF
TRBV7-9	many	TRBD1	TRBJ1-6	TGTGCCAGCAGCCACCCGGGACAGTTTAATTCACCCCTCCACTTT	CASSHPGQFNSPLHF
TRBV29-1	-	-	TRBJ2-7	TGCAGCGTTGAAGCGCGCTACGAGCAGTACTTC	CSVEARYEQYF
TRBV12-3/TRBV12-4	many	TRBD2	TRBJ2-6	TGTGCCAGCAGTTCGGTGGCACTAGCGGGGGGTTACTCTGGGGCCAACGTCCTGACTTTC	CASSSVALAGGYSGANVLTF
TRBV4-1	few	TRBD1	TRBJ2-7	TGCGCCAGCAGCCAGGGACAGACAAACGAAGACGAGCAGTACTTC	CASSQGQTNEDEQYF
TRBV4-2	many	TRBD2	TRBJ2-7	TGTGCCAGCAGCCAAGATTCCCGGTCTAGCGGGGGGGCTTCGAATGTGTACGAGCAGTACTTC	CASSQDSRSSGGASNVYEQYF
TRBV27	few	TRBD2	TRBJ2-1	TGTGCCAGCAGCCCGACTAGCGGGGGTAAGCAGTTCTTC	CASSPTSGGKQFF
TRBV20-1	many	-	TRBJ2-2	TGCAGTGCCGAAGAGGCCGGCATCGACACCGGGGAGCTGTTTTTT	CSAEEAGIDTGELFF
TRBV7-6	medium-sized	-	TRBJ1-1	TGTGCCAGCAGCTTAGGGGCCCCAGGGACGGAAGCTTTCTTT	CASSLGAPGTEAFF
TRBV20-1	many	TRBD2	TRBJ2-7	TGCAGTGCTCCGTCTAGCGGGGGATACTACGAGCAGTACTTC	CSAPSSGGYYEQYF
TRBV6-5	medium-sized	TRBD2	TRBJ2-1	TGTGCCAGCAGTTTTAGCGGGACTGAGCAGTTCTTC	CASSFSGTEQFF
TRBV9	-	TRBD2	TRBJ2-7	TGTGCCAGCAGTTACTCGAATCGGGCACCCGAGCGACTAGCTTACTACGAGCAGTACTTC	CASSYSNRAPERLAYYEQYF
TRBV27	many	TRBD1	TRBJ1-2	TGTGCCAGCAGTTTATCTCCCGACAGGGGCGGAGGCTACACCTTC	CASSLSPDRGGGYTF
TRBV28	medium-sized	-	TRBJ1-1	TGTGCCAGCAGTTGGAAGGGGTCGGTGAACACTGAAGCTTTCTTT	CASSWKGSVNTEAFF
TRBV15	few	-	TRBJ1-1	TGTGCCACCAGCAGGTCGAGGGAGGGCGGGCCAAACACTGAAGCTTTCTTT	CATSRSREGGPNTEAFF
TRBV7-2	-	-	TRBJ1-2	TGTGCCAGCAGCTTAGGAGAGGGGCCTCTTAACTATGGCTACACCTTC	CASSLGEGPLNYGYTF
TRBV4-1	many	-	TRBJ1-1	TGCGCCAGCAGCCAAGAACCCACTGAAGCTTTCTTT	CASSQEPTEAFF
TRBV23-1	many	-	TRBJ2-2	TGCGCCAGCATCCGGAACACCGGGGAGCTGTTTTTT	CASIRNTGELFF
TRBV13	-	-	TRBJ2-7	TGTGCCAGCAGCTTATGGTCGGCGGACTACGAGCAGTACTTC	CASSLWSADYEQYF
TRBV5-6	-	TRBD2	TRBJ2-7	TGTGCCAGCAGCTTGGCCACTAGCGGGGGCGAGCAGTACTTC	CASSLATSGGEQYF
TRBV20-1	medium-sized	TRBD1	TRBJ2-1	TGCAGTGCTGGGGAGGGGACAGGGTTCTACAATGAGCAGTTCTTC	CSAGEGTGFYNEQFF
TRBV7-8	many	-	TRBJ1-2	TGTGCCAGCAGCTCCCTCTCCCCCGCTGTCGGGCTCGGCTACACCTTC	CASSSLSPAVGLGYTF
TRBV27	medium-sized	-	TRBJ2-7	TGTGCCAGCAGTTGGGGGGCCTCCTACGAGCAGTACTTC	CASSWGASYEQYF
TRBV20-1	-	-	TRBJ1-3	TGCAGTGCTAGAGATGACAGGAACTCTGGAAACACCATATATTTT	CSARDDRNSGNTIYF
TRBV4-1	-	TRBD1	TRBJ2-5	TGCGCCAGCAGCCCGCGACAGGGCCCGGAGACCCAGTACTTC	CASSPRQGPETQYF
TRBV9	few	-	TRBJ1-1	TGTGCCAGCAGCCCAGAGGACACTGAAGCTTTCTTT	CASSPEDTEAFF
TRBV4-1	many	-	TRBJ1-4	TGCGCCAGCAGCCAAGATGTCACAGTTACCGAAAAACTGTTTTTT	CASSQDVTVTEKLFF
TRBV5-6	many	-	TRBJ2-2	TGTGCCAGCAGCTTGCTCACCGGGGAGCTGTTTTTT	CASSLLTGELFF
TRBV12-3/TRBV12-4	-	-	TRBJ2-7	TGTGCCAGCAGTTTGGGGACGGAATACGAGCAGTACTTC	CASSLGTEYEQYF
TRBV12-3/TRBV12-4	many	TRBD1	TRBJ2-1	TGTGCAGCAGGGGGCTACCGTTACAATGAGCAGTTCTTC	CAAGGYRYNEQFF
TRBV5-1	many	-	TRBJ1-1	TGCGCCAGCAGCCTCAGCCGATCCCTTGAAGCTTTCTTT	CASSLSRSLEAFF
TRBV12-3/TRBV12-4	medium-sized	TRBD1	TRBJ2-2	TGTGCCAGCAGTTTTGCAGGGGGCTTTCCCGGGGAGCTGTTTTTT	CASSFAGGFPGELFF
TRBV3-1	medium-sized	-	TRBJ1-4	TGTGCCAGCAGCCAAGATCTGGGCGGGGTGAGCGAAAAACTGTTTTTT	CASSQDLGGVSEKLFF